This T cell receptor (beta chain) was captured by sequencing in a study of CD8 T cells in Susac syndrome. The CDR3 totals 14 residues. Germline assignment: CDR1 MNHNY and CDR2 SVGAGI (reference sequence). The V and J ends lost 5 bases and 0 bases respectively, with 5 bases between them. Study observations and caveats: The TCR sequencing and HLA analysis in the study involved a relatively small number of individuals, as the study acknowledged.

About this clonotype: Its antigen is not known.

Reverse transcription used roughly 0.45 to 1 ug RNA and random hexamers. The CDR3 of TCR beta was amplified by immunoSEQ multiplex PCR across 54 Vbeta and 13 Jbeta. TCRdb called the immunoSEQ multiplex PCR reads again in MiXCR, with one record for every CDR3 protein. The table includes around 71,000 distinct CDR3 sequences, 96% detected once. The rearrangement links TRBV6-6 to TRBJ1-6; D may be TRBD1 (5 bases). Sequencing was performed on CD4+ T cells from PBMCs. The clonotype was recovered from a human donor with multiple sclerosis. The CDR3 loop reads CASSQGSYNSPLHF. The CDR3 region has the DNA TGTGCCAGCAGTCAGGGCTCCTATAATTCACCCCTCCACTTT.